This TCR beta chain was profiled in a study of blood T cell repertoires in COVID-19. Study overall: Researchers got acute and convalescent COVID-19 samples from the United States, Italy and Spain. T cells, B-cell-depleted T cells, or PBMCs supplied cDNA or gDNA.

The CDR3 totals 15 residues. V dropped 0 bases and J dropped 9 bases, with 17 bases sitting between them. The germline gives CDR1 MNHEY, CDR2 SMNVEV (reference sequence). Generated by immunoSEQ multiplex PCR, the TCRdb table keeps only in-frame clones and is missing some. This sample has some 200,000 clones; around 83% occur once, and the top ten carry around 13%. The chain joins TRBV27 to TRBJ2-5; D is possibly TRBD1 (5 bases). The receptor's source is a human donor in a cohort sampled during active COVID-19. The sequenced material came from peripheral blood. CDR3 bases: TGTGCCAGCAGTTTATCGCGACAGTGGAGCTGGGCCCAGTACTTC. Its protein product is CASSLSRQWSWAQYF.